Sequencing of this T cell receptor beta chain was carried out in a study of T cell changes during pregnancy in multiple sclerosis. A single count supports this clone. Libraries were prepared by immunoSEQ multiplex PCR; TCRdb keeps only in-frame clonotypes and omits some of them. The data hold roughly 76,000 clones, with about 93% observed a single time. Trimming removed 1 base from V and 2 bases from J, with 14 bases in between. The CDR3 runs to 16 residues. CDR1 SGHVS and CDR2 FQNEAQ come from the germline V gene. The V gene is TRBV7-8, the J gene TRBJ2-5; D uncertain. The receptor comes from a female donor with multiple sclerosis, enrolled in a pregnancy study. Sequencing was performed on CD4+ T cells from peripheral blood mononuclear cells, taken after pregnancy. The CDR3 DNA follows: TGTGCCAGCAGCTTAGTTAACGGCAGGCTACAAGAGACCCAGTACTTC. The encoded protein is CASSLVNGRLQETQYF. Looking up the rest from reference TRBV7-8 and TRBJ2-5 gives the full variable domain: GAGVSQSPRYKVAKRGQDVALRCDPISGHVSLFWYQQALGQGPEFLTYFQNEAQLDKSGLPSDRFFAERPEGSVSTLKIQRTQQEDSAVYLCASSLVNGRLQETQYFGPGTRLLVL.